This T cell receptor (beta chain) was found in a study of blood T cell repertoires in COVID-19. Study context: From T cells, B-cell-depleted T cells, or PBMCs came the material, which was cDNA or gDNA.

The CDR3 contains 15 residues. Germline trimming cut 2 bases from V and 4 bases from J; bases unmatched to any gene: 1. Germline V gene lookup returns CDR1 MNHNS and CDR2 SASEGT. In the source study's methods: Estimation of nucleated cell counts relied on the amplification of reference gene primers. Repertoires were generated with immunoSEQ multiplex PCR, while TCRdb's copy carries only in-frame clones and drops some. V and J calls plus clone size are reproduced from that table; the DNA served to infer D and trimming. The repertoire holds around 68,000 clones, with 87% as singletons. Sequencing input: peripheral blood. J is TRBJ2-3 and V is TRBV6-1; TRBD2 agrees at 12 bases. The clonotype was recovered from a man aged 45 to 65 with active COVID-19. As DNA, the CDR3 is TGTGCCAGCAGTGAACTAGCGGGGGGGCCAGATACGCAGTATTTT. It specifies CASSELAGGPDTQYF.